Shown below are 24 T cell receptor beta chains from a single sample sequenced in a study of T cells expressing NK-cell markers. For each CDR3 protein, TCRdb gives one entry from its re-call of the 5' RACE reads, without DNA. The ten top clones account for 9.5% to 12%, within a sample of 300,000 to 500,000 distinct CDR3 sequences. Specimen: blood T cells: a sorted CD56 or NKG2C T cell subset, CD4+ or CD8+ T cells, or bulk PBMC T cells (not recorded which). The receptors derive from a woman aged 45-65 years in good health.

CDR3 sequence reads: CASSFSTSLSGELFF. J is TRBJ2-2 and V is TRBV7-9; TCRdb designates TRBD2, a call that cannot be tested without DNA. Germline V gene data show CDR1 as SEHNR and CDR2 as FQNEAQ (reference sequence). The CDR3 contains 15 residues.

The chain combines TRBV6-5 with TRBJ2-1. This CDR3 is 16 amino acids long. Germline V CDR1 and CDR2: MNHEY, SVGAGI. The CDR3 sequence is CASSLTRGSSYNEQFF.

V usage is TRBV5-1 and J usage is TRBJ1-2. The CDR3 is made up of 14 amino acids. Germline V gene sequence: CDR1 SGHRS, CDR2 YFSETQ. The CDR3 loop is CASSLADMIDGYTF.

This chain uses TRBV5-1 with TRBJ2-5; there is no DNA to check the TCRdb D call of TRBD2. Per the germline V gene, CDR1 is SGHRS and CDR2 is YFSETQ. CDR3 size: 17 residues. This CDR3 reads CASKRGSAGILQETQYF. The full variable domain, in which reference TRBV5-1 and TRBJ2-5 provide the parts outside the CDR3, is KAGVTQTPRYLIKTRGQQVTLSCSPISGHRSVSWYQQTPGQGLQFLFEYFSETQRNKGNFPGRFSGRQFSNSRSEMNVSTLELGDSALYLCASKRGSAGILQETQYFGPGTRLLVL.

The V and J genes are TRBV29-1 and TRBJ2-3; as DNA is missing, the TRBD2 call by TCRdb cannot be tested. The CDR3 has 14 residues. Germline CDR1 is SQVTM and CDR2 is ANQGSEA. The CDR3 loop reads CSGGLRLRTDTQYF.

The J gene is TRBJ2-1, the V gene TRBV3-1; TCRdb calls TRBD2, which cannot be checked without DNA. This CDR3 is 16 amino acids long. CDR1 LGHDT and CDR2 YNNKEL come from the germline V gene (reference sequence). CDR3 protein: CASSQYPSGSDNEQFF.

Here the CDR3 reads CASSLSGNYEQYF. This chain joins TRBV5-1 and TRBJ2-7. This CDR3 is 13 amino acids long. CDR1 SGHRS and CDR2 YFSETQ come from the germline V gene.

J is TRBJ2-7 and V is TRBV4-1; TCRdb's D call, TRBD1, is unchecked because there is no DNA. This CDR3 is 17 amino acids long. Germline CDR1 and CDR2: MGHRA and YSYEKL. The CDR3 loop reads CASSQDGAFGRSYEQYF.

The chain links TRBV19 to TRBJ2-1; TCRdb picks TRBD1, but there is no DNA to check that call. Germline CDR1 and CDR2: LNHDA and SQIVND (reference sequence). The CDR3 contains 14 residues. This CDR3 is CASSMTTRGNEQFF.

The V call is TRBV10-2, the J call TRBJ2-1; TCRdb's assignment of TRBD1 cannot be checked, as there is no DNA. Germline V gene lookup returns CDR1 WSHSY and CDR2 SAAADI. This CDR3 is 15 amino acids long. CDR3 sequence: CASSDLGDSYNEQFF.

The CDR3: CASSRGQGGYNEQFF. The chain couples TRBV7-9 to TRBJ2-1; TCRdb returns TRBD1, unconfirmable since there is no DNA. This CDR3 contains 15 residues. Germline V CDR1 and CDR2: SEHNR, FQNEAQ (reference sequence). The full variable domain, rest sourced from reference TRBV7-9 and TRBJ2-1, is DTGVSQNPRHKITKRGQNVTFRCDPISEHNRLYWYRQTLGQGPEFLTYFQNEAQLEKSRLLSDRFSAERPKGSFSTLEIQRTEQGDSAMYLCASSRGQGGYNEQFFGPGTRLTVL.

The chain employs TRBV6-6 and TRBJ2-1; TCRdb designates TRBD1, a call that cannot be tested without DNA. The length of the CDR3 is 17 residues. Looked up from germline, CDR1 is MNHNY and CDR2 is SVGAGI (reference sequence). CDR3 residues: CASSYPGPGQIYNEQFF.

This chain's CDR3 is CASSQPRGGADTQYF. The chain couples TRBV14 to TRBJ2-3; TCRdb returns TRBD2, unconfirmable since there is no DNA. From germline, CDR1 is SGHDN and CDR2 FVKESK. The CDR3 contains 15 residues.

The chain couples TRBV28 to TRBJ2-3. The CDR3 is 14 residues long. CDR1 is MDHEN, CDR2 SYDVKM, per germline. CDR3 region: CASSLQVLADTQYF.

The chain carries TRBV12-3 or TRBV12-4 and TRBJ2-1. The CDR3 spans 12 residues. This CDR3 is CASRPVDNEQFF.

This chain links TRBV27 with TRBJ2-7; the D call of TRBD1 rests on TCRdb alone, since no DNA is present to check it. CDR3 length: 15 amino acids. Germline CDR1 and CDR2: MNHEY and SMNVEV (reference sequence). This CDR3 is CASSLSIFGGYEQYF.

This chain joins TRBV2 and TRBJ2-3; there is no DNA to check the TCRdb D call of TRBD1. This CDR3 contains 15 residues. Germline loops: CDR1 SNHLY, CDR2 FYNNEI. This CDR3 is CASISQGVRTDTQYF.

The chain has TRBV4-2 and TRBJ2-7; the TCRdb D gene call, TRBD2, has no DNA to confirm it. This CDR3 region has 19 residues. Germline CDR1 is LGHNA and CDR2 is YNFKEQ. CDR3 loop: CASSQEIGASGRAAYEQYF.

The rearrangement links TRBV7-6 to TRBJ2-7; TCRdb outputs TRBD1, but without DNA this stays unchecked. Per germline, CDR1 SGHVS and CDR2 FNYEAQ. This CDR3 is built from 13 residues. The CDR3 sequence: CASSLVQDYEQYF.

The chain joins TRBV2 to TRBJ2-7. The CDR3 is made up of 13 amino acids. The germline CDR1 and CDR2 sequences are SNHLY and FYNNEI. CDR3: CASSVQASREQYF.

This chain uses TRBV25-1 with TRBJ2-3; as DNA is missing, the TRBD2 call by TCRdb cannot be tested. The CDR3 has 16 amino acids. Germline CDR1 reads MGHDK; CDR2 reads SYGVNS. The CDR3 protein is CASRSGGQPYTDTQYF.

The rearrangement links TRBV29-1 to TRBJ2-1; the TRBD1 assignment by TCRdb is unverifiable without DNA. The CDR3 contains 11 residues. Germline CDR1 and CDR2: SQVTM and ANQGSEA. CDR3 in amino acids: CSVAQGTEQFF.

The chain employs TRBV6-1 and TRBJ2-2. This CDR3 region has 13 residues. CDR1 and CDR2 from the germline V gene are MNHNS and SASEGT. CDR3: CATSYRFTGELFF.

CDR3 loop: CASSVSGEPKNIQYF. The chain uses TRBV9 and TRBJ2-4; TCRdb selects TRBD2, and the lack of DNA leaves this call unchecked. The germline CDR1 and CDR2 sequences are SGDLS and YYNGEE. CDR3 size: 15 residues.